The 21 T cell receptor beta chains below come from one sample, sequenced in a study of CD8+ T cells in alopecia areata. Sample treatment: oral pan-JAK inhibitor, 5-10 mg twice daily. Following RNA extraction, reverse transcription yielded cDNA that acted as the sequencing template. Method: immunoSEQ multiplex PCR; TCRdb's copy keeps in-frame clones and lacks some. Of 190,000 or so clones detected, around three fifths appear once; the ten largest clones hold around 13%. The source was CD8+ T cells sorted from blood, collected at week 24, from a patient treated with tofacitinib. The receptors were sampled from a human donor with alopecia areata.

The chain recombines TRBV11-3 with TRBJ1-2; D remains ambiguous. The V and J ends lost 0 bases and 2 bases respectively, with 16 bases between them. In germline, CDR1 is SGHNT, CDR2 YENEEA. The CDR3 is 17 amino acids. Here the CDR3 DNA reads TGTGCCAGCAGCTTAGATCGATCGGAGGCCCGGAACTATGGCTACACCTTC. Translated, it gives CASSLDRSEARNYGYTF. The full variable domain, rest sourced from reference TRBV11-3 and TRBJ1-2, is EAGVVQSPRYKIIEKKQPVAFWCNPISGHNTLYWYLQNLGQGPELLIRYENEEAVDDSQLPKDRFSAERLKGVDSTLKIQPAELGDSAVYLCASSLDRSEARNYGYTFGSGTRLTVV.

The chain joins TRBV6-5 to TRBJ2-7, with a weak D call TRBD1 (5 bases). Germline assignment: CDR1 MNHEY and CDR2 SVGAGI. This CDR3 is 14 amino acids long. Trimming stripped 2 bases from V and 3 bases from J, with 11 bases between. CDR3 DNA sequence: TGTGCCAGCAGTTACGGCGGACAAGTCTACGAGCAGTACTTC. Protein: CASSYGGQVYEQYF.

This chain links TRBV11-2 with TRBJ2-1; tentatively, D is TRBD1 or TRBD2 (7 bases each). Per the germline V gene, CDR1 is SGHAT and CDR2 is FQNNGV. The CDR3 loop spans 14 amino acids. V shed 0 bases and J shed 7 bases, with 10 bases lying between them. The CDR3 region has the DNA TGTGCCAGCAGCTTAGACAGGGGGGGGAATGAGCAGTTCTTC. Its protein is CASSLDRGGNEQFF.

The V gene is TRBV9, the J gene TRBJ2-5; the match to TRBD2 covers 8 bases. The V gene end was trimmed by 4 bases and the J gene end by 3 bases; junction bases not matched to a gene: 5. The CDR3 has 14 residues. Germline V gene data show CDR1 as SGDLS and CDR2 as YYNGEE. The DNA for the CDR3 is TGTGCCAGCAGCTTGCAGGGACTAGAAGAGACCCAGTACTTC. This sequence encodes CASSLQGLEETQYF.

The CDR3 nucleotides are TGTGCCACCAGCAGAGATCGGCGAGAAGAGCAGTACTTC. This encodes CATSRDRREEQYF. The rearrangement uses TRBV15 and TRBJ2-7, with D uncertain. CDR1 and CDR2 (germline): LNHNV, YYDKDF (reference sequence). With 0 bases removed from V and 7 bases from J, the gap between germline ends came to 10 bases. This CDR3 is built from 13 residues.

This clone appeared once. The chain links TRBV15 to TRBJ2-7; 9 positions agree with TRBD1. The germline gives CDR1 LNHNV, CDR2 YYDKDF (reference sequence). The ends lost 3 bases at V and 2 bases at J; junction bases unmatched: 5. The CDR3 length is 15 residues. CDR3 loop: CATSSNDRGTYEQYF. The CDR3 nucleotides read TGTGCCACCAGCAGTAACGACAGGGGGACCTACGAGCAGTACTTC.

The genes are TRBV5-1 and TRBJ1-2, with 7 bases matching TRBD1. V lost 4 bases to trimming and J lost 3 bases; unmatched junction nucleotides: 3. There are 13 residues in the CDR3. Germline assignment: CDR1 SGHRS and CDR2 YFSETQ. The CDR3 DNA is TGCGCCAGCAGCGTAACAGGGGACTATGGCTACACCTTC. Translating gives CASSVTGDYGYTF.

V is TRBV9 and J is TRBJ2-3; 7 nucleotides align to TRBD2. Germline V CDR1 and CDR2: SGDLS, YYNGEE. The ends lost 2 bases at V and 3 bases at J; junction bases unmatched: 6. CDR3 length: 15 amino acids. The CDR3 region has the DNA TGTGCCAGCAGCGTGGGAGGGGCGTTTACAGATACGCAGTATTTT. The encoded protein is CASSVGGAFTDTQYF.

The chain couples TRBV12-5 to TRBJ1-2; TRBD1 is a possible D gene (5 bases). The CDR3 contains 18 residues. Germline CDR1 and CDR2: LGHNT and FRNRAP. Trimming left V 0 bases short and J 3 bases short, with 20 bases between. The CDR3 nucleotides are TGTGCTAGTGGTTTGGTACCCAGCGAGGCAGGGATGGACTATGGCTACACCTTC. This encodes CASGLVPSEAGMDYGYTF.

The rearrangement joins TRBV19 to TRBJ2-7; weak D call: TRBD2 (5 bases). Germline loops: CDR1 LNHDA, CDR2 SQIVND (reference sequence). V was cut by 1 base and J by 3 bases, with 10 bases left in between. This CDR3 is built from 14 residues. The CDR3 nucleotides are TGTGCCAGTAGTATAGCGGGGAGTCACTACGAGCAGTACTTC. This translates into CASSIAGSHYEQYF.

The V gene is TRBV13, the J gene TRBJ2-5, with D uncertain. CDR1 and CDR2 from the germline V gene are PRHDT and FYEKMQ (reference sequence). V lost 0 bases and J lost 2, with 7 bases in between. This CDR3 spans 14 amino acids. The CDR3 spells CASSLGQTQETQYF. For the CDR3, the DNA is TGTGCCAGCAGCTTAGGACAGACTCAAGAGACCCAGTACTTC.

This sequence joins TRBV5-6 and TRBJ1-1; tentatively, D is TRBD1 (5 bases). Germline lookup yields CDR1 SGHDT and CDR2 YYEEEE. V lost 4 bases, J lost 14 bases, and 21 bases lay in between. This CDR3 is built from 13 residues. This CDR3 reads CASSTRQSPDDFF. The CDR3 nucleotides read TGTGCCAGCAGCACCCGACAGAGCCCGGATGACTTCTTT.

This clone was seen a few times. The chain recombines TRBV28 with TRBJ1-4, with unresolved D. Germline V lookup: CDR1 MDHEN, CDR2 SYDVKM. Trimming stripped 3 bases from V and 0 bases from J, with 5 bases between. This CDR3 region has 14 residues. The CDR3 DNA follows: TGTGCCAGCAGTTTTCTCTCAACTAATGAAAAACTGTTTTTT. Translated: CASSFLSTNEKLFF.

The chain is built from TRBV27 and TRBJ1-6; D unresolved. Germline assignment: CDR1 MNHEY and CDR2 SMNVEV (reference sequence). Trimming cost V 7 bases and J 9 bases, with 13 bases left between them. The CDR3 runs 13 residues. The CDR3 reads CASNPTYGSPLHF. Here the CDR3 DNA reads TGTGCCAGCAATCCAACATACGGTTCACCCCTCCACTTT.

This clone was recorded only once. The chain recombines TRBV27 with TRBJ2-7; D is unclear. The CDR3 is made up of 13 amino acids. Trimming took 3 bases from V and 6 from J, leaving 12 bases between them. Germline V CDR1 and CDR2: MNHEY, SMNVEV (reference sequence). CDR3 protein: CASSFGVSAEQYF. CDR3 nucleotide sequence: TGTGCCAGCAGTTTTGGGGTGTCCGCCGAGCAGTACTTC.

This clone was detected only a few times. The chain carries TRBV2 and TRBJ2-3; tentatively, D is TRBD2 (5 bases). This CDR3 region has 16 residues. V was trimmed by 1 base and J by 0 bases, leaving 11 bases between them. Germline assignment: CDR1 SNHLY and CDR2 FYNNEI. This chain's CDR3 is CASSEVEGSSTDTQYF. Written as DNA, the CDR3 is TGTGCCAGCAGTGAAGTAGAGGGTTCTAGCACAGATACGCAGTATTTT.

The rearrangement links TRBV6-5 to TRBJ2-7; D not certain. The CDR3 contains 15 residues. CDR1 MNHEY and CDR2 SVGAGI come from the germline V gene. Trimming took off 4 bases at V and 0 bases at J, with 13 bases between the two ends. The DNA for the CDR3 is TGTGCCAGCAGTTTCAGAAGCGCCATCTCCTACGAGCAGTACTTC. Translation: CASSFRSAISYEQYF.

The rearrangement joins TRBV6-5 to TRBJ2-1; 10 bases are shared with TRBD1. The CDR3 loop spans 12 amino acids. Germline CDR1 MNHEY, CDR2 SVGAGI. Trimming took 6 bases from V and 8 from J; bases not matched to a gene: 1. The CDR3 DNA is TGTGCCAGCAGGACAGGGGGCTATGAGCAGTTCTTC. This translates into CASRTGGYEQFF.

V usage is TRBV30 and J usage is TRBJ1-2; the match to TRBD1 covers 7 bases. Germline V gene data show CDR1 as GTSNPN and CDR2 as SVGIG (reference sequence). The CDR3 runs 12 residues. Trimming removed 1 base from V and 7 bases from J; junction bases left unmatched: 3. The CDR3 coding sequence is TGTGCCTGGAGTGAGGGGGCAGGTGGCTACACCTTC. It translates to CAWSEGAGGYTF.

Only a few counts were recorded for this clone. The chain uses TRBV7-9 and TRBJ2-2; unclear D gene. Trimming took off 3 bases at V and 6 bases at J, with 17 bases between the two ends. The CDR3 covers 16 residues. Germline loops: CDR1 SEHNR, CDR2 FQNEAQ (reference sequence). DNA of the CDR3: TGTGCCAGCAGCTTCGGTGTGGTACACTGGCCCGGGGAGCTGTTTTTT. Translating gives CASSFGVVHWPGELFF.

The table lists this clone with many counts. The rearrangement uses TRBV13 and TRBJ2-5; 12 bases line up with TRBD1. The V gene end was trimmed by 3 bases and the J gene end by 7 bases; junction bases not matched to a gene: 6. CDR3 size: 15 residues. The germline V gene has CDR1 PRHDT and CDR2 FYEKMQ (reference sequence). The chain's CDR3 is CASSFRDRGRGTQYF. CDR3 DNA sequence: TGTGCCAGCAGCTTCCGGGACAGGGGGCGAGGGACCCAGTACTTC.